This T cell receptor beta chain was documented in a study of regulatory T cells in long-lasting Graves disease. Background on the study: Patients met the persistent Graves' disease definition after over 5 years of antithyroid drugs with positive TSH receptor antibodies. Broader study findings: Persistent-disease Graves' patients showed less TCR diversity than new cases.

This clonotype was found a few times. What it binds is unknown. With 0 bases removed from V and 0 bases from J, the gap between germline ends came to 18 bases. The germline V gene encodes CDR1 MNHNY and CDR2 SVGAGI (reference sequence). The CDR3 covers 18 residues. Time point noted: persistent/refractory GD, antithyroid drugs over 5 years with positive TRAb. Generation of the TCR library employed RNA extracted from PBMCs. To make TCR beta libraries, researchers used iRepertoire HTBI primers and Arm-PCR of CDR3 regions. In the authors' methods: The samples included under 75 TRBV and 15 or so TRBJ segments. Each CDR3 protein is one row after TCRdb ran MiXCR on the multiplex PCR reads. TCRdb assigned the V and J calls; the authors' analysis was not used. The sample holds about 420,000 distinct CDR3 sequences, about 20% seen once.

This TCR was recovered from a female donor with Graves disease. The chain combines TRBV6-6 with TRBJ2-7; D may be TRBD1 or TRBD2 (5 bases each). Specimen: peripheral blood mononuclear cells (PBMCs), collected when the disease was refractory, from a patient treated with antithyroid drugs. CDR3 loop: CASSYSTPHRGPSYEQYF. The CDR3 DNA is TGTGCCAGCAGTTACTCGACCCCGCACCGGGGACCCTCCTACGAGCAGTACTTC.